A single sample gave rise to the 28 T cell receptor beta chains below, sequenced in a study of T cell clones after liver transplantation. The protocol was immunoSEQ multiplex PCR, while the TCRdb copy is restricted to in-frame clones and leaves out a portion. The sample includes roughly 12,000 clones, roughly 74% seen only once; the top ten take around a third. The specimen comprised CD8+ T cells from blood, sampled at the 22-month timepoint. The receptor source for this set is a human patient who received a liver transplant. These T cells may partly come from the graft donor.

CDR3 in DNA: TGTGCCAGCAGCCAATCTCTGGGCTACGAGCAGTACTTC. It encodes CASSQSLGYEQYF. The chain has TRBV16 and TRBJ2-7; D ambiguous. CDR1 is KGHSY, CDR2 FQNENV, per germline. The CDR3 covers 13 residues. V dropped 0 bases and J dropped 3 bases, with 6 bases sitting between them. The whole variable domain, remainder taken from reference TRBV16 and TRBJ2-7, is GEEVAQTPKHLVRGEGQKAKLYCAPIKGHSYVFWYQQVLKNEFKFLISFQNENVFDETGMPKERFSAKCLPNSPCSLEIQATKLEDSAVYFCASSQSLGYEQYFGPGTRLTVT.

V usage is TRBV19 and J usage is TRBJ1-1; perhaps TRBD1 as D (6 bases). CDR1 is LNHDA, CDR2 SQIVND, per germline (reference sequence). V was shortened by 9 bases and J by 5 bases, with 10 bases between the two germline ends. CDR3 size: 11 residues. The DNA for the CDR3 is TGTGCCAGCAGGGGTGTGACTGAAGCTTTCTTT. Translation: CASRGVTEAFF.

This clone was counted only a few times. This same CDR3 is encoded by further DNA sequences in the sample. J is TRBJ2-5 and V is TRBV6-6; D is unclear. Germline CDR1 MNHNY, CDR2 SVGAGI (reference sequence). The CDR3 runs 11 residues. V lost 6 bases, J lost 5 bases, and 7 bases lay in between. The CDR3 nucleotides read TGTGCCAGCAGCCTGGGGGAGACCCAGTACTTC. It translates to CASSLGETQYF.

In its sample, this clone was seen once. The J gene is TRBJ2-7, the V gene TRBV27; TRBD1 matches 9 bases. CDR3 length: 15 amino acids. Trimming removed 2 bases from V and 11 bases from J; junction bases left unmatched: 13. Germline CDR1 reads MNHEY; CDR2 reads SMNVEV (reference sequence). Written as DNA, the CDR3 is TGTGCCAGCAGTTTAACTGGGACAGGGAGAGTCAGAGAGTACTTC. Translation gives CASSLTGTGRVREYF.

The chain has TRBV28 and TRBJ2-5; D tentatively fits TRBD1 or TRBD2 (5 bases each). V was pared by 3 bases and J by 3 bases, with 17 bases between. This CDR3 spans 16 amino acids. Looked up from germline, CDR1 is MDHEN and CDR2 is SYDVKM. CDR3 sequence reads: CASSFFVGEGEETQYF. DNA of the CDR3: TGTGCCAGCAGTTTTTTTGTGGGGGAAGGGGAAGAGACCCAGTACTTC.

The chain carries TRBV19 and TRBJ1-2, with D possibly being TRBD1 (5 bases). The V end lost 0 bases, the J end lost 6 bases, and 20 bases lay between the germline ends. CDR1 LNHDA and CDR2 SQIVND come from the germline V gene (reference sequence). The CDR3 spans 17 residues. As DNA, the CDR3 is TGTGCCAGTAGTATAGATCTATTGGAGCGGGGCTTGGATGGCTACACCTTC. Residues: CASSIDLLERGLDGYTF.

The V call is TRBV27, the J call TRBJ1-3; D not certain. Trimming cost V 5 bases and J 3 bases, with 17 bases left between them. The CDR3 has 16 amino acids. Germline CDR1 reads MNHEY; CDR2 reads SMNVEV (reference sequence). The DNA of the CDR3 is TGTGCCAGCAGTCACGTGCCGCTCAAAGTTGGAAACACCATATATTTT. It yields the protein CASSHVPLKVGNTIYF.

V gene TRBV14 combines with J gene TRBJ2-1; no clear D gene. The CDR3 has 13 residues. From germline, CDR1 is SGHDN and CDR2 FVKESK. Trimming stripped 5 bases from V and 5 bases from J, with 10 bases between. The CDR3: CASSLDGHNEQFF. CDR3 coding DNA: TGTGCCAGCAGCTTGGACGGACACAATGAGCAGTTCTTC.

The gene calls are TRBV19 and TRBJ1-2, with unresolved D. CDR3 length: 13 amino acids. Deletions cut 7 bases from V and 3 bases from J, with 12 bases between. Germline lookup yields CDR1 LNHDA and CDR2 SQIVND (reference sequence). The CDR3 region is CASITPGYYGYTF. As DNA, the CDR3 is TGTGCCAGTATAACACCCGGGTACTATGGCTACACCTTC.

The rearrangement links TRBV19 to TRBJ2-7, with 9 bases lining up with TRBD1. Germline-derived CDR1 and CDR2 are LNHDA and SQIVND (reference sequence). Trimming cost V 3 bases and J 4 bases; bases outside gene matches: 4. The CDR3 is made up of 14 amino acids. As DNA, the CDR3 is TGTGCCAGTAGTATTGGACAGGGGAGTTACGAGCAGTACTTC. Protein: CASSIGQGSYEQYF.

The chain links TRBV11-3 to TRBJ2-3, with 7 nucleotides matching TRBD1. The V gene's germline CDR1 is SGHNT and CDR2 YENEEA. The CDR3 totals 13 residues. V shed 3 bases, J shed 8 bases, and the junction held 5 bases outside the gene matches. In nucleotides, the CDR3 is TGTGCCAGCAGCTTCAAAGGGGGCTCTACGCAGTATTTT. Its translation is CASSFKGGSTQYF.

Sample share makes this clone medium-sized. The genes are TRBV28 and TRBJ1-1; no reliable D call. The CDR3 runs to 13 residues. V gave up 2 bases and J gave up 3 bases, with 7 bases separating them. From germline, CDR1 is MDHEN and CDR2 SYDVKM. The CDR3 sequence: CASSLRRDTEAFF. The CDR3 nucleotides read TGTGCCAGCAGTTTAAGAAGGGACACTGAAGCTTTCTTT. Based on the CDR3 plus reference TRBV28 and TRBJ1-1, the full variable domain is DVKVTQSSRYLVKRTGEKVFLECVQDMDHENMFWYRQDPGLGLRLIYFSYDVKMKEKGDIPEGYSVSREKKERFSLILESASTNQTSMYLCASSLRRDTEAFFGQGTRLTVV.

The chain is built from TRBV5-1 and TRBJ2-7, with D uncertain. The CDR3 covers 14 residues. V was trimmed by 4 bases and J by 0 bases, leaving 11 bases between them. Germline V gene sequence: CDR1 SGHRS, CDR2 YFSETQ. CDR3 sequence (DNA): TGCGCCAGCAGCCCCTATCGCCCCTCCTACGAGCAGTACTTC. Residues: CASSPYRPSYEQYF.

J is TRBJ2-3 and V is TRBV4-2, with 11 bases identical to TRBD2. Per the germline V gene, CDR1 is LGHNA and CDR2 is YNFKEQ. CDR3 size: 15 residues. With 4 bases clipped from V and 0 bases from J, the junction kept 0 bases outside the gene matches. The CDR3 DNA reads as TGTGCCAGCAGCCTAGCGGGGGGGAGCACAGATACGCAGTATTTT. As protein: CASSLAGGSTDTQYF.

This clone was counted a single time. The gene calls are TRBV4-2 and TRBJ2-5; 8 nucleotides line up with TRBD2. The germline CDR1 and CDR2 sequences are LGHNA and YNFKEQ. This CDR3 contains 15 residues. J was trimmed by 5 bases and V by 4 bases; bases with no gene match: 9. This CDR3 reads CASSPYGGALETQYF. Here the CDR3 DNA reads TGTGCCAGCAGCCCCTACGGGGGGGCCTTGGAGACCCAGTACTTC.

In its sample, this clone was seen once. This chain links TRBV11-2 with TRBJ2-3, with 7 nucleotides matching TRBD1. The V gene end was trimmed by 5 bases and the J gene end by 4 bases; junction bases not matched to a gene: 12. CDR1 is SGHAT, CDR2 FQNNGV, per germline. The CDR3 runs 16 residues. CDR3: CASSDRYRGEPDTQYF. CDR3 nucleotides: TGTGCCAGCAGCGACCGATACAGGGGCGAGCCAGATACGCAGTATTTT. Complete variable domain (other parts from reference TRBV11-2 and TRBJ2-3): EAGVAQSPRYKIIEKRQSVAFWCNPISGHATLYWYQQILGQGPKLLIQFQNNGVVDDSQLPKDRFSAERLKGVDSTLKIQPAKLEDSAVYLCASSDRYRGEPDTQYFGPGTRLTVL.

V usage is TRBV4-1 and J usage is TRBJ2-3; possibly TRBD2 for D (5 bases). CDR3 length: 16 amino acids. V shed 1 base and J shed 2 bases, with 13 bases lying between them. The V gene's germline CDR1 is MGHRA and CDR2 YSYEKL. The CDR3 reads CASSQGTFGITDTQYF. The CDR3 nucleotides read TGCGCCAGCAGCCAAGGGACTTTCGGAATCACAGATACGCAGTATTTT.

The chain carries TRBV5-1 and TRBJ2-1; D gene unclear. This CDR3 is 12 amino acids long. V gave up 4 bases and J gave up 8 bases, with 10 bases separating them. Germline CDR1 SGHRS, CDR2 YFSETQ. CDR3: CASSALSHEQFF. CDR3 nucleotides: TGCGCCAGCAGCGCCCTCTCGCATGAGCAGTTCTTC. The variable domain in full, completed from reference TRBV5-1 and TRBJ2-1, reads KAGVTQTPRYLIKTRGQQVTLSCSPISGHRSVSWYQQTPGQGLQFLFEYFSETQRNKGNFPGRFSGRQFSNSRSEMNVSTLELGDSALYLCASSALSHEQFFGPGTRLTVL.

The chain carries TRBV5-4 and TRBJ1-1; D is unclear. CDR1 is SGHNT, CDR2 YYREEE, per germline (reference sequence). The CDR3 extends over 14 amino acids. Deletions cut 0 bases from V and 7 bases from J, with 13 bases between. CDR3 nucleotide sequence: TGTGCCAGCAGCTTGGGGGTTTCTGCGGGTGAAGCTTTCTTT. Translating gives CASSLGVSAGEAFF.

To note about this clone: This CDR3 is also generated by other DNA sequences in the sample. The chain uses TRBV10-3 and TRBJ2-5, with 7 bases that match TRBD2. The CDR3 runs 15 residues. Losses at the gene ends were 0 bases for V and 5 bases for J; bases not matched to a gene: 6. Germline V gene sequence: CDR1 ENHRY, CDR2 SYGVKD. The CDR3 sequence: CAISESGGAGETQYF. The CDR3 coding sequence is TGTGCCATCAGTGAGTCGGGAGGGGCAGGGGAGACCCAGTACTTC.

This clone was detected once. The chain combines TRBV7-2 with TRBJ2-7; maybe TRBD1 (5 bases). The CDR3 loop spans 15 amino acids. The V end was cut by 5 bases, the J end by 5 bases, with 19 bases between. Germline lookup yields CDR1 SGHTA and CDR2 FQGNSA. This CDR3 reads CASSPRGDPPDEQYF. CDR3 sequence (DNA): TGTGCCAGCAGCCCTAGGGGCGACCCCCCTGACGAGCAGTACTTC.

The chain uses TRBV27 and TRBJ1-1; TRBD1 matches at 9 bases. V lost 4 bases to trimming and J lost 4 bases; unmatched junction nucleotides: 4. CDR3 size: 14 residues. The germline gives CDR1 MNHEY, CDR2 SMNVEV (reference sequence). The CDR3 nucleotides are TGTGCCAGCAGTTCGGACAGGGGTGGCACTGAAGCTTTCTTT. Residues: CASSSDRGGTEAFF.

The CDR3 nucleotides are TGTGCCAGCAGTCCGACAGGGGGTGCCTACGAGCAGTACTTC. Translated: CASSPTGGAYEQYF. This chain connects TRBV28 to TRBJ2-7; TRBD1 aligns across 9 bases. V shed 5 bases, J shed 2 bases, and the junction held 4 bases outside the gene matches. In germline, CDR1 is MDHEN, CDR2 SYDVKM. The CDR3 runs 14 residues.

This clone has more than one count but fewer than ten. The genes are TRBV9 and TRBJ2-7; tentative D call: TRBD1 (6 bases). The CDR3 extends over 14 amino acids. Germline-derived CDR1 and CDR2 are SGDLS and YYNGEE. The V end lost 0 bases, the J end lost 3 bases, and 10 bases lay between the germline ends. CDR3 sequence (DNA): TGTGCCAGCAGCGTAGATGGGACAAACTACGAGCAGTACTTC. Encoded protein: CASSVDGTNYEQYF.

The chain employs TRBV5-1 and TRBJ2-2; D is ambiguous. The CDR3 consists of 16 residues. V was cut by 1 base and J by 1 base, with 11 bases left in between. Germline CDR1 SGHRS, CDR2 YFSETQ. CDR3 protein: CASSLLVNKNTGELFF. The CDR3 DNA reads as TGCGCCAGCAGCTTGTTGGTTAACAAGAACACCGGGGAGCTGTTTTTT.

The chain links TRBV6-1 to TRBJ2-3; D possibly matches TRBD1 or TRBD2 (5 bases each). The germline V and J ends were trimmed by 2 bases and 5 bases, with 17 bases remaining between them. The CDR3 sequence is 16 residues long. The germline gives CDR1 MNHNS, CDR2 SASEGT. DNA of the CDR3: TGTGCCAGCAGTGAATTTTCTCGAGGGGATGAAGATACGCAGTATTTT. It is translated as CASSEFSRGDEDTQYF.

V gene TRBV6-5 combines with J gene TRBJ2-1, with 9 nucleotides matching TRBD2. The CDR3 has 15 residues. CDR1 is MNHEY, CDR2 SVGAGI, per germline. After removal of 5 bases from V and 4 bases from J, the junction contained 6 bases not matched to a gene. CDR3: CASSRASGVYNEQFF. As DNA, the CDR3 is TGTGCCAGCAGTCGGGCTAGCGGGGTTTACAATGAGCAGTTCTTC.

The rearrangement joins TRBV6-5 to TRBJ2-7; the match to TRBD2 covers 7 bases. Germline-derived CDR1 and CDR2 are MNHEY and SVGAGI. V lost 0 bases, J lost 6 bases, and 8 bases stayed unmatched. CDR3 length equals 15 residues. DNA for the CDR3: TGTGCCAGCAGTTACTCGGCTCCTAGCGGCGGCGAGCAGTACTTC. As protein: CASSYSAPSGGEQYF.